Following are 19 T cell receptor beta chains from one sample sequenced in a study of shared clonotypes between healthy human individuals. Measured with immunoSEQ multiplex PCR; TCRdb has only the in-frame clones, and not every one. The data hold more than 1.2 million clones, with approximately 98.5% observed a single time. The sequencing sample was made of naive CD4+ T cells sorted from blood. Subset indicated: CD45RA+ positively selected. Receptors were obtained from a man younger than 45 in good health.

V and J are TRBV18 and TRBJ2-2; no clear D. Per germline, CDR1 KGHSH and CDR2 LQKENI. Between the trimmed V and J ends, which lost 2 bases and 4 bases, there was a span of 8 bases. The CDR3 is made up of 14 amino acids. In DNA, the CDR3 is TGTGCCAGCTCACCAATAGGCCGCACCGGGGAGCTGTTTTTT. This gives the protein CASSPIGRTGELFF.

In its sample, this clone was seen once. The J gene is TRBJ2-1, the V gene TRBV6-4; possibly TRBD1 for D (5 bases). Deletions cut 9 bases from V and 3 bases from J, with 12 bases between. The CDR3 is made up of 13 amino acids. Germline values: CDR1 MRHNA, CDR2 SNTAGT. The CDR3 reads CARTDTYYNEQFF. The CDR3 DNA is TGTGCCAGGACGGACACCTACTACAATGAGCAGTTCTTC.

This clone was seen a single time. The chain employs TRBV30 and TRBJ2-7; the D call may be TRBD1 or TRBD2 (7 bases each). V lost 3 bases and J 6 bases, leaving 12 bases between the germline ends. The length of the CDR3 is 12 residues. The germline gives CDR1 GTSNPN, CDR2 SVGIG (reference sequence). As DNA, the CDR3 is TGTGCCTGGAGCCCAGGGGGGGTCGAGCAGTACTTC. Translating it yields CAWSPGGVEQYF.

This chain uses TRBV27 with TRBJ2-1, with 9 positions matching TRBD1. V was pared by 4 bases and J by 7 bases, with 5 bases of the junction left unmatched. The CDR3 totals 14 residues. Looked up from germline, CDR1 is MNHEY and CDR2 is SMNVEV (reference sequence). This CDR3 is CASSSGQGGNEQFF. CDR3 DNA sequence: TGTGCCAGCAGTTCGGGACAGGGAGGGAATGAGCAGTTCTTC.

This chain joins TRBV5-1 and TRBJ2-1; TRBD2 matches 7 bases. V was clipped by 3 bases and J by 1 base; unmatched bases: 4. The CDR3 extends over 15 amino acids. CDR1 SGHRS and CDR2 YFSETQ come from the germline V gene. CDR3 sequence reads: CASSSLALSYNEQFF. CDR3 nucleotide sequence: TGCGCCAGCAGCTCACTAGCGCTATCCTACAATGAGCAGTTCTTC.

Remarks on this clone: Other DNA variants within this sample encode the same CDR3. The DNA of the CDR3 is TGTGCCAGCAGCTTAGCGCAAGGCAGCACAGATACGCAGTATTTT. Its translation: CASSLAQGSTDTQYF. This chain links TRBV7-6 with TRBJ2-3; unclear D gene. The V gene lost 0 bases and the J gene lost 0 bases, with 7 bases spanning the gap. The CDR3 spans 15 residues. Germline lookup yields CDR1 SGHVS and CDR2 FNYEAQ.

V gene TRBV30 combines with J gene TRBJ1-1; no clear D gene. CDR1 is GTSNPN and CDR2 is SVGIG in the germline V gene (reference sequence). The V end was cut by 6 bases, the J end by 0 bases, with 8 bases between. This CDR3 region has 12 residues. The CDR3 nucleotides are TGTGCCTGCGCAAGGCTGAACACTGAAGCTTTCTTT. Amino acid sequence: CACARLNTEAFF.

J is TRBJ2-2 and V is TRBV5-6; D perhaps matches TRBD2 (6 bases). Germline loops: CDR1 SGHDT, CDR2 YYEEEE. The CDR3 spans 17 residues. V was trimmed by 1 base and J by 7 bases, leaving 20 bases between them. CDR3 sequence: CASSLRVSRLESGELFF. The CDR3 bases are TGTGCCAGCAGCTTGAGGGTTTCGAGACTAGAGAGCGGGGAGCTGTTTTTT.

The table lists this clone with a count of one. The chain carries TRBV2 and TRBJ2-7; D is perhaps TRBD2 (5 bases). The V end lost 5 bases, the J end lost 4 bases, and 9 bases lay between the germline ends. The CDR3 runs 12 residues. From germline, CDR1 is SNHLY and CDR2 FYNNEI. CDR3 nucleotides: TGTGCCAGCAGTTACGGGGAATACGAGCAGTACTTC. It codes for CASSYGEYEQYF.

To note about this clone: Other DNA sequences in the sample encode the same CDR3. The chain has TRBV19 and TRBJ2-3, with a possible D match to TRBD1 (6 bases). The CDR3 sequence is 14 residues long. Deletions cut 4 bases from V and 0 bases from J, with 8 bases between. CDR1 LNHDA and CDR2 SQIVND come from the germline V gene (reference sequence). In DNA form, the CDR3 reads TGTGCCAGTAGTAGGACAGCAAGCACAGATACGCAGTATTTT. Translated, it gives CASSRTASTDTQYF.

The CDR3 sequence is CASSSPPQEQYF. CDR3 nucleotides: TGTGCCAGCAGTTCACCCCCCCAAGAGCAGTACTTC. The chain is built from TRBV7-6 and TRBJ2-7; no reliable D call. Looked up from germline, CDR1 is SGHVS and CDR2 is FNYEAQ. The CDR3 covers 12 residues. Trimming pared 6 bases from V and 7 bases from J, leaving 13 bases between.

CDR3 in amino acids: CASSLGLAGREQYF. The DNA for the CDR3 is TGTGCCAGCAGTTTGGGCCTAGCGGGACGGGAGCAGTACTTC. The rearrangement uses TRBV28 and TRBJ2-7, with 9 bases aligning to TRBD2. The CDR3 has 14 residues. J was trimmed by 7 bases and V by 3 bases; bases with no gene match: 7. Germline CDR1 is MDHEN and CDR2 is SYDVKM.

The rearrangement links TRBV27 to TRBJ1-4; D may be TRBD1 (5 bases). The CDR3 has 14 residues. The V end was cut by 6 bases, the J end by 0 bases, with 8 bases between. Germline assignment: CDR1 MNHEY and CDR2 SMNVEV (reference sequence). The CDR3 sequence is CASSGHATNEKLFF. Written as DNA, the CDR3 is TGTGCCAGCAGCGGACACGCAACTAATGAAAAACTGTTTTTT.

The chain recombines TRBV28 with TRBJ1-4, with D unclear. The V end was cut by 3 bases, the J end by 0 bases, with 11 bases between. The germline CDR1 and CDR2 sequences are MDHEN and SYDVKM. This CDR3 contains 16 residues. Here the CDR3 reads CASSFSPFATNEKLFF. The CDR3 DNA follows: TGTGCCAGCAGTTTTAGCCCTTTTGCAACTAATGAAAAACTGTTTTTT. Based on the CDR3 plus reference TRBV28 and TRBJ1-4, the full variable domain is DVKVTQSSRYLVKRTGEKVFLECVQDMDHENMFWYRQDPGLGLRLIYFSYDVKMKEKGDIPEGYSVSREKKERFSLILESASTNQTSMYLCASSFSPFATNEKLFFGSGTQLSVL.

The chain joins TRBV29-1 to TRBJ2-1, with TRBD2 matching over 11 bases. The CDR3 is 13 residues long. Per the germline V gene, CDR1 is SQVTM and CDR2 is ANQGSEA. Trimming at V came to 8 bases and at J to 7 bases, leaving 7 bases not matched to a gene. In DNA form, the CDR3 reads TGCAGCTTTAGCGGGAGGGCCGTAAATGAGCAGTTCTTC. Protein product: CSFSGRAVNEQFF.

The rearrangement uses TRBV6-5 and TRBJ1-1, with D possibly TRBD1 on 6 matching bases. CDR3 length: 15 amino acids. The V gene's germline CDR1 is MNHEY and CDR2 SVGAGI. V lost 7 bases and J 1 base, leaving 16 bases between the germline ends. The CDR3 region is CASNTGLMRNTEAFF. As DNA, the CDR3 is TGTGCCAGCAATACAGGGTTAATGAGGAACACTGAAGCTTTCTTT.

This clone was recorded once. The sample has other DNA sequences that encode this CDR3 too. This sequence joins TRBV6-5 and TRBJ2-7; D unclear. The CDR3 is 11 residues long. Germline V gene sequence: CDR1 MNHEY, CDR2 SVGAGI. V lost 3 bases and J lost 3, with 3 bases in between. CDR3 sequence (DNA): TGTGCCAGCAGTTATCTCTACGAGCAGTACTTC. Amino acid sequence: CASSYLYEQYF.

The chain links TRBV27 to TRBJ1-2; D uncertain. The CDR3 is 13 residues long. Germline V gene data show CDR1 as MNHEY and CDR2 as SMNVEV (reference sequence). V dropped 2 bases and J dropped 5 bases, with 9 bases sitting between them. This CDR3 is CASSLKVGYGYTF. The CDR3 DNA reads TGTGCCAGCAGTTTAAAGGTCGGTTATGGCTACACCTTC.

V and J are TRBV7-2 and TRBJ1-4; 8 bases map to TRBD1. The CDR3 has 17 residues. V was pared by 4 bases and J by 7 bases, with 14 bases of the junction left unmatched. Per germline, CDR1 SGHTA and CDR2 FQGNSA. The CDR3 nucleotides read TGTGCCAGCAGCTCAGGACAGGGTAGGAGGCTTAGTGAAAAACTGTTTTTT. Its translation: CASSSGQGRRLSEKLFF.